This T cell receptor (beta chain) was observed in a study of identical twins. Each CDR3 protein is one row after TCRdb ran MiXCR on the 5' RACE reads. The data show 450,000 or so distinct CDR3 sequences, approximately 24% seen once. The V gene end was trimmed by 0 bases and the J gene end by 3 bases; junction bases not matched to a gene: 10. The CDR3 spans 17 residues. CDR1 and CDR2 from the germline V gene are MNHEY and SVGEGT. This clonotype showed up many times. Its cognate antigen is unknown. Study observations and caveats: The authors drew conclusions from cross-sectional statistical analysis rather than following the same donors. Researchers caution that invariant MAIT and iNKT cells could partly confound zero-insertion analyses.

This sample also belongs to another study, concerning T cells expressing NK-cell markers. From that report: Of the CD8+ T cell pool in roughly six donors, about 1.0-7.0% was accounted for by dominant NKG2C+ clonotypes.

Sequenced sample: CD4+ T cells sorted from blood. The TCR originated in a woman in her late teens or twenties in good health. The chain carries TRBV6-2 or TRBV6-3 and TRBJ1-1; 7 bases are a match to TRBD1. The CDR3 DNA reads as TGTGCCAGCAGTTACTCGACACAGGGGTCGGGGCACACTGAAGCTTTCTTT. Protein product: CASSYSTQGSGHTEAFF.